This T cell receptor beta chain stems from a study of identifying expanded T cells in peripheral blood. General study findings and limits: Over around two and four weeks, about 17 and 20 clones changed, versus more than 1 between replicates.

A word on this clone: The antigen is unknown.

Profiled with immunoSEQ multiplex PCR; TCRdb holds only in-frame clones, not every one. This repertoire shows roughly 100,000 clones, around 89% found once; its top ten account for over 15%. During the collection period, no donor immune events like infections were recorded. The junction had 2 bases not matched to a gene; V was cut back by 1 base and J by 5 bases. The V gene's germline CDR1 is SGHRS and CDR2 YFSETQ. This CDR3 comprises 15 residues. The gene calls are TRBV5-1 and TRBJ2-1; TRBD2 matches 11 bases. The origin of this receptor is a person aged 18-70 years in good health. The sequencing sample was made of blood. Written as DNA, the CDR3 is TGCGCCAGCAGCTTGCTTAGCGGGGGGGACAATGAGCAGTTCTTC. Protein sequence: CASSLLSGGDNEQFF.